This T cell receptor beta chain derives from a study of blood T cell repertoires in COVID-19. Overall study: The United States, Italy and Spain supplied acute and convalescent COVID-19 samples. Sources were T cells, B-cell-depleted T cells, or PBMCs; the material itself was cDNA or gDNA.

The CDR3 length is 11 residues. Trimming took 7 bases from V and 10 from J, leaving 11 bases between them. Germline V gene sequence: CDR1 SNHLY, CDR2 FYNNEI. How the authors handled the data: Nucleated cell number was recorded as an estimate derived from reference gene primer amplification. Some clones are missing from TCRdb's copy, which holds only in-frame ones; the method was immunoSEQ multiplex PCR. V and J calls and clone size follow that table, whereas D and trimming were derived from the DNA. The sample carries 250,000 to 350,000 clones, about 89% recorded once. This receptor was taken from a man aged 25 to 40 with acute or convalescent COVID-19. V usage is TRBV2 and J usage is TRBJ2-1, with D possibly being TRBD2 (5 bases). Material: peripheral blood. DNA of the CDR3: TGTGCCAGCAAGTTGGGAGCGGAGCAGTTCTTC. It translates to CASKLGAEQFF.